The present entry profiles one T cell receptor (beta chain) with its context. Its antigen is still unknown. Sequencing in the ViraFEST assay came after antigen-specific CD4+ T cells had been expanded with viral peptide pools, which were used to stimulate PBMC. Isolation of CD4+ T cells took place after nine to ten days of culture. Vaccine recipients lacked prior SARS-CoV-2 infection and had negative nucleocapsid antibodies. This sample is part of a study of vaccination effects on CD4 cells after COVID-19. On the study more broadly: The vaccine given was either BNT162b2 or mRNA-1273, in two doses. Regarding the study as a whole: Late post-vaccination samples showed marked contraction of infection- and vaccine-induced clones.

V lost 0 bases, J lost 3 bases, and 6 bases lay in between. CDR1 is SGHTA and CDR2 is FQGTGA in the germline V gene. The CDR3 extends over 13 amino acids. TCRdb keeps only in-frame clones here, not all; method: immunoSEQ multiplex PCR. Of 50,000 or so clones listed, nearly 80% are singletons. This TCR was recovered from a human donor who received a COVID-19 vaccine. This chain joins TRBV7-3 and TRBJ2-7; TRBD2 is a possible D gene (5 bases). Sequencing was performed on CD4+ T cells from PBMCs cultured with HCoV-OC43 spike peptides, taken before COVID-19 vaccination. This sample's subset: HCoV-OC43 spike overlapping peptide pool stimulation. The CDR3 here is CASSLTSVYEQYV. The DNA of the CDR3 is TGTGCCAGCAGCTTAACTAGCGTCTACGAGCAGTACGTC.